These 12 T cell receptor beta chains came from one sample sequenced in a study of shared clonotypes between healthy human individuals. Naivety among CD8 cells was defined by CD45RO negativity and positive CCR7 selection, thereby excluding terminally differentiated effector memory CD45RA+ cells. Sequencing was performed with immunoSEQ multiplex PCR; in TCRdb, only in-frame clones are kept and a portion is missing. This table has hundreds of thousands of clones, 80% to 95% appearing once. The specimen sequenced was naive CD8+ T cells sorted from blood. The receptors were gathered from a man younger than 40 in good health.

The rearrangement joins TRBV7-9 to TRBJ2-5; 8 bases fit TRBD1. Germline values: CDR1 SEHNR, CDR2 FQNEAQ (reference sequence). The CDR3 runs to 15 residues. The V gene end was trimmed by 5 bases and the J gene end by 1 base; junction bases not matched to a gene: 6. The DNA of the CDR3 is TGTGCCAGCAGCGAAGGGGACAGGACCCAAGAGACCCAGTACTTC. The encoded protein is CASSEGDRTQETQYF.

CDR3 amino acids: CASSLLGSSYNEQFF. CDR3 nucleotides: TGTGCCAGCAGCTTACTCGGGAGTTCGTACAATGAGCAGTTCTTC. The chain employs TRBV7-3 and TRBJ2-1, with D possibly being TRBD2 (6 bases). V was clipped by 2 bases and J by 4 bases, with 12 bases between them. Germline loops: CDR1 SGHTA, CDR2 FQGTGA. This CDR3 has 15 residues.

The chain couples TRBV9 to TRBJ1-1; 7 bases line up with TRBD1. The length of the CDR3 is 15 residues. Trimming took 5 bases from V and 4 from J; bases not matched to a gene: 11. Germline values: CDR1 SGDLS, CDR2 YYNGEE. The CDR3 sequence: CASRRTGRGTTEAFF. The CDR3 coding sequence is TGTGCCAGCAGACGGACAGGCCGGGGGACCACTGAAGCTTTCTTT.

The rearrangement links TRBV4-1 to TRBJ1-4; perhaps TRBD1 as D (5 bases). V lost 4 bases, J lost 8 bases, and 20 bases lay in between. The CDR3 is 16 amino acids. In germline, CDR1 is MGHRA, CDR2 YSYEKL. The CDR3 loop is CASSPAQLGLNEKLFF. The CDR3 coding sequence is TGCGCCAGCAGCCCGGCTCAGTTGGGACTCAACGAAAAACTGTTTTTT.

The CDR3 loop reads CASRTVDDTEAFF. CDR3 DNA sequence: TGTGCCAGCAGGACAGTGGATGACACTGAAGCTTTCTTT. V is TRBV27 and J is TRBJ1-1; D may be TRBD1 (5 bases). With 6 bases removed from V and 3 bases from J, the gap between germline ends came to 11 bases. This CDR3 is 13 amino acids long. From germline, CDR1 is MNHEY and CDR2 SMNVEV (reference sequence).

The V call is TRBV6-5, the J call TRBJ2-1; D could derive from TRBD1 or TRBD2 (5 bases each). The CDR3 is 13 residues long. Trimming took 4 bases from V and 5 from J, leaving 9 bases between them. CDR1 MNHEY and CDR2 SVGAGI come from the germline V gene. The CDR3 DNA sequence: TGTGCCAGCAGTTGGGGGACCAACAATGAGCAGTTCTTC. It is translated as CASSWGTNNEQFF.

The J gene is TRBJ1-1, the V gene TRBV6-5, with a tentative D call TRBD1 (6 bases). CDR1 MNHEY and CDR2 SVGAGI come from the germline V gene. The CDR3 has 14 residues. With 2 bases removed from V and 1 base from J, the gap between germline ends came to 8 bases. DNA for the CDR3: TGTGCCAGCAGTTACCTGGGACAGAACACTGAAGCTTTCTTT. Encoded protein: CASSYLGQNTEAFF.

The genes are TRBV13 and TRBJ1-2, with TRBD1 matching over 10 bases. CDR1 is PRHDT, CDR2 FYEKMQ, per germline (reference sequence). The length of the CDR3 is 14 residues. Unmatched junction bases numbered 5, after V lost 5 bases and J lost 5 bases. The CDR3 bases are TGTGCCAGCAGCGCGACAGGGGGCCGGTATGGCTACACCTTC. This codes for CASSATGGRYGYTF. The full variable domain, completed using reference TRBV13 and TRBJ1-2, is AAGVIQSPRHLIKEKRETATLKCYPIPRHDTVYWYQQGPGQDPQFLISFYEKMQSDKGSIPDRFSAQQFSDYHSELNMSSLELGDSALYFCASSATGGRYGYTFGSGTRLTVV.

The J gene is TRBJ2-1, the V gene TRBV4-1, with 12 nucleotides matching TRBD1. J lost 9 bases, V lost 6 bases, and 9 bases had no gene match. The CDR3 contains 15 residues. CDR1 and CDR2 from the germline V gene are MGHRA and YSYEKL. The CDR3 bases are TGCGCCAGCAGGCCTCCGGGACAGGGGGCGGGTGAGCAGTTCTTC. This translates into CASRPPGQGAGEQFF.

V usage is TRBV27 and J usage is TRBJ2-7; 7 bases are shared with TRBD2. V was clipped by 4 bases and J by 2 bases; unmatched bases: 8. Germline V gives CDR1 MNHEY, CDR2 SMNVEV (reference sequence). This CDR3 is 15 amino acids long. The DNA of the CDR3 is TGTGCCAGCAGTTCCCTGACGGGAGGCGCCTACGAGCAGTACTTC. Translating gives CASSSLTGGAYEQYF.

J is TRBJ2-5 and V is TRBV28; D may be TRBD1 (6 bases). V lost 6 bases and J 2 bases, leaving 19 bases between the germline ends. The CDR3 is 16 amino acids. In germline, CDR1 is MDHEN, CDR2 SYDVKM. CDR3 DNA sequence: TGTGCCAGCAGATCCCAGACAGGCTCGGGGCAAGAGACCCAGTACTTC. Encoded protein: CASRSQTGSGQETQYF. Complete variable domain (other parts from reference TRBV28 and TRBJ2-5): DVKVTQSSRYLVKRTGEKVFLECVQDMDHENMFWYRQDPGLGLRLIYFSYDVKMKEKGDIPEGYSVSREKKERFSLILESASTNQTSMYLCASRSQTGSGQETQYFGPGTRLLVL.

CDR3 loop: CASSECVPLAYGSYEQYF. The CDR3 bases are TGTGCCAGCAGTGAATGTGTTCCGTTGGCTTACGGCTCCTACGAGCAGTACTTC. V gene TRBV25-1 combines with J gene TRBJ2-7; no clear D gene. The germline V and J ends were trimmed by 1 base and 0 bases, with 19 bases remaining between them. The CDR3 is 18 amino acids. Germline loops: CDR1 MGHDK, CDR2 SYGVNS.